Listed below are T cell receptor beta chains from one sample, sequenced in a study of cytomegalovirus exposure and HLA in healthy donors. Some clones are missing from TCRdb's copy, which holds only in-frame ones; the method was immunoSEQ multiplex PCR. The sample holds approximately 280,000 clones, about 87% seen once. Sequences were obtained from PBMCs. Every receptor here comes from a woman aged 18-29 years in good health and CMV-seronegative. Both conserved end residues are part of each CDR3. A D gene is named only where the DNA matches it firmly.

D gene: .; V gene: TRBV18; CDR3 protein: CASSLVTSTDTQYF
D gene: .; V gene: TRBV5-1; CDR3 protein: CASSLAGGAKNTEAFF
D gene: TRBD1; V gene: TRBV6-5; CDR3 protein: CASSFGQGRSYEQYF
D gene: TRBD2; V gene: TRBV13; CDR3 protein: CASSSLLAGIAYNEQFF
D gene: TRBD2; V gene: TRBV9; CDR3 protein: CASSVALAGGTFSETQYF
D gene: TRBD1; V gene: TRBV27; CDR3 protein: CASRPRTGSSGANVLTF
D gene: TRBD2; V gene: TRBV13; CDR3 protein: CASSLKRDNEQFF
D gene: .; V gene: TRBV6-6; CDR3 protein: CASSYSLQGSSPLHF
D gene: TRBD1; V gene: TRBV7-9; CDR3 protein: CSSSTRQGVFQETQYF
D gene: TRBD1; V gene: TRBV5-1; CDR3 protein: CASSFVSGGVDTEAFF
D gene: TRBD1; V gene: TRBV6-5; CDR3 protein: CASRGRQGPYEQYF
D gene: TRBD2; V gene: TRBV19; CDR3 protein: CATKTSGTDTQYF
D gene: .; V gene: TRBV25-1; CDR3 protein: CASSEYAGVNGYTF
D gene: .; V gene: TRBV7-6; CDR3 protein: CASSTRGNPSYNEQFF
D gene: .; V gene: TRBV6-6; CDR3 protein: CASMPARNTEAFF
D gene: .; V gene: TRBV19; CDR3 protein: CASSIVDSVNYGYTF
D gene: .; V gene: TRBV25-1; CDR3 protein: CASSDDVEGGYEQYF
D gene: .; V gene: TRBV6-1; CDR3 protein: CASQDGGKGNQPQHF
D gene: TRBD2; V gene: TRBV2; CDR3 protein: CASRPQIGLAEETQYF
D gene: .; V gene: TRBV7-7; CDR3 protein: CASSLTGNHEQYF
D gene: TRBD1; V gene: TRBV29-1; CDR3 protein: CSVAGTGAHQPQHF
D gene: .; V gene: TRBV29-1; CDR3 protein: CSVEGGIPGITNYGYTF
D gene: TRBD1; V gene: TRBV5-5; CDR3 protein: CASSFTGEEQYF
D gene: .; V gene: TRBV19; CDR3 protein: CATFTGTIDYTF
D gene: TRBD1; V gene: TRBV7-9; CDR3 protein: CSSRGQVLETQYF
D gene: TRBD1; V gene: TRBV12-5; CDR3 protein: CASGLVPGQVGYNEQFF
D gene: .; V gene: TRBV6-6; CDR3 protein: CASSYSTLGSTEAFF
D gene: .; V gene: TRBV7-6; CDR3 protein: CASSSNAGDYEQYF
D gene: TRBD2; V gene: TRBV4-1; CDR3 protein: CASSQSPSRGGDEQYF
D gene: TRBD1; V gene: TRBV7-2; CDR3 protein: CASSVRSGQGNGYTF
D gene: .; V gene: TRBV19; CDR3 protein: CASSRTGFNSYEQYF
D gene: TRBD1; V gene: TRBV9; CDR3 protein: CASSVGGTGVYEQYF
D gene: TRBD2; V gene: TRBV5-1; CDR3 protein: CASSLWGGSDTQYF
D gene: .; V gene: TRBV6-5; CDR3 protein: CASSLGTQSYEQYF
D gene: TRBD2; V gene: TRBV4-2; CDR3 protein: CASSQPLAGSSSGANVLTF
D gene: .; V gene: TRBV9; CDR3 protein: CASSEGPGHPGQFF
D gene: TRBD2; V gene: TRBV9; CDR3 protein: CASSVSGGPIEQFF
D gene: TRBD1; V gene: TRBV5-1; CDR3 protein: CASSPIRDRGSGELFF
D gene: .; V gene: TRBV6-1; CDR3 protein: CASSEGGGPSRKLFF
D gene: TRBD1; V gene: TRBV6-5; CDR3 protein: CASSSRDRVFSEAFF
D gene: TRBD2; V gene: TRBV7-8; CDR3 protein: CASSTVSGGGNEQFF
D gene: .; V gene: TRBV6-6; CDR3 protein: CASCRSDSMNSPLHF
D gene: .; V gene: TRBV19; CDR3 protein: CASSGSPHYEQYF